This TCR beta chain was sequenced in a study of blood T cell repertoires in COVID-19. Overall study: COVID-19 samples collected from the United States, Italy and Spain covered acute and convalescent phases. The cDNA or gDNA used as material had been derived from T cells, B-cell-depleted T cells, or PBMCs.

This study enrolled people aged roughly 18 to 90 from under 25 US geographic areas. The protocol was immunoSEQ multiplex PCR, while the TCRdb copy is restricted to in-frame clones and leaves out a portion. The sample contains 200,000 or so clones, about 86% of which appear only once. The CDR3 runs to 16 residues. V shed 4 bases, J shed 4 bases, and the junction held 9 bases outside the gene matches. Looked up from germline, CDR1 is MDHEN and CDR2 is SYDVKM. The chain is built from TRBV28 and TRBJ2-3; the match to TRBD1 covers 9 bases. The sequenced material came from PBMCs or T cells enriched from blood (not recorded which). The TCR sequence derives from a woman in her thirties or forties with acute COVID-19. In DNA, the CDR3 is TGTGCCAGCAGTTCTCACGGGACAGGGCTTGCAGATACGCAGTATTTT. Its protein is CASSSHGTGLADTQYF.